Each of the 11 T cell receptor beta chains below was sequenced from the same sample in a study of cytomegalovirus exposure and HLA in healthy donors (dated by TCRdb to 2016 to 2017). The library was prepared using the immunoSEQ multiplex PCR assay. Drawn from immuneACCESS, this table holds only the in-frame rearrangements with V and J called that TCRdb kept. Clones are partly lost; checked studies trace under half to an unresolved V gene and leave the rest unexplained. The sample has about 200,000 clones on record, approximately 78% of them singletons. Around 1.2% of the sample rests with the top ten. Specimen: PBMCs. The receptors shown here come from a woman in her 30s in good health and CMV-seronegative.

This sequence joins TRBV29-1 and TRBJ2-2, with D tentatively TRBD1 (6 bases). The CDR3 contains 13 residues. The germline CDR1 and CDR2 sequences are SQVTM and ANQGSEA. V was clipped by 1 base and J by 6 bases, with 9 bases between them. This CDR3 is CSVEVGQPGELFF. The CDR3 DNA is TGCAGCGTTGAAGTAGGACAGCCCGGGGAGCTGTTTTTT.

The J gene is TRBJ2-1, the V gene TRBV6-5, with TRBD2 matching 7 bases. The germline V gene has CDR1 MNHEY and CDR2 SVGAGI. V shed 2 bases, J shed 2 bases, and the junction held 6 bases outside the gene matches. The length of the CDR3 is 16 residues. The CDR3 sequence is CASSYGGVNTYNEQFF. DNA for the CDR3: TGTGCCAGCAGTTACGGGGGGGTGAACACCTACAATGAGCAGTTCTTC.

This chain joins TRBV6-5 and TRBJ2-7, with 8 bases that match TRBD1. This CDR3 spans 15 amino acids. Unmatched junction bases numbered 6, after V lost 2 bases and J lost 3 bases. Germline V gene data show CDR1 as MNHEY and CDR2 as SVGAGI. CDR3 sequence: CASSYGMTGDYEQYF. The CDR3 coding sequence is TGTGCCAGCAGTTACGGGATGACAGGGGACTACGAGCAGTACTTC.

This chain uses TRBV11-3 with TRBJ2-1, with D perhaps TRBD1 (6 bases). The V end lost 5 bases, the J end lost 5 bases, and 10 bases lay between the germline ends. This CDR3 comprises 13 residues. CDR1 SGHNT and CDR2 YENEEA come from the germline V gene. The CDR3 bases are TGTGCCAGCAGCCGGGACACGAACAATGAGCAGTTCTTC. Translated, it gives CASSRDTNNEQFF.

As concerns this clone: Other DNA variants within this sample encode the same CDR3. V and J are TRBV10-3 and TRBJ1-5; TRBD1 matches at 7 bases. The J segment lost 5 bases and the V segment lost 6 bases, leaving 4 bases of the junction unmatched. The CDR3 extends over 13 amino acids. CDR1 is ENHRY, CDR2 SYGVKD, per germline. The CDR3 DNA sequence: TGTGCCATCAGCACCCAGGGGGATCAGCCCCAGCATTTT. Protein: CAISTQGDQPQHF.

The rearrangement joins TRBV19 to TRBJ1-1, with TRBD1 identical over 7 bases. The J segment lost 7 bases and the V segment lost 0 bases, leaving 14 bases of the junction unmatched. The V gene's germline CDR1 is LNHDA and CDR2 SQIVND (reference sequence). The length of the CDR3 is 17 residues. The CDR3 nucleotides read TGTGCCAGTAGTATAGATCAAGGACAGGCAATACTCTATGAAGCTTTCTTT. It encodes CASSIDQGQAILYEAFF.

The chain combines TRBV9 with TRBJ2-5, with D perhaps TRBD1 (6 bases). CDR1 and CDR2 (germline): SGDLS, YYNGEE. The CDR3 length is 14 residues. Trimming shortened V by 6 bases and J by 5 bases, and 17 bases separated the two germline ends. CDR3 sequence reads: CASTRDTFGETQYF. The CDR3 DNA sequence: TGTGCCAGCACCCGGGACACTTTCGGGGAGACCCAGTACTTC.

The V call is TRBV5-6, the J call TRBJ1-1, with 8 nucleotides matching TRBD1. V dropped 0 bases and J dropped 11; count of bases not matched to a gene: 6. Germline V gene data show CDR1 as SGHDT and CDR2 as YYEEEE. The CDR3 is 13 residues long. CDR3 nucleotide sequence: TGTGCCAGCAGCTTGGGCAGGGGGCCTCGGGCTTTCTTT. Translation: CASSLGRGPRAFF.

V and J are TRBV27 and TRBJ1-1; D gene unclear. In germline, CDR1 is MNHEY, CDR2 SMNVEV (reference sequence). CDR3 length: 14 residues. The V and J ends lost 6 bases and 2 bases respectively, with 13 bases between them. The CDR3 protein is CASRMSRQNTEAFF. Here the CDR3 DNA reads TGTGCCAGCAGAATGTCGAGGCAAAACACTGAAGCTTTCTTT.

V usage is TRBV10-2 and J usage is TRBJ2-1; 8 bases align to TRBD2. The CDR3 spans 14 residues. Trimming cost V 3 bases and J 2 bases; bases outside gene matches: 0. Germline V lookup: CDR1 WSHSY, CDR2 SAAADI. CDR3 amino acids: CASSDSGTYNEQFF. Here the CDR3 DNA reads TGCGCCAGCAGTGATAGCGGGACCTACAATGAGCAGTTCTTC.

The chain joins TRBV4-1 to TRBJ1-1; a possible D gene is TRBD1 (6 bases). Germline values: CDR1 MGHRA, CDR2 YSYEKL. The length of the CDR3 is 15 residues. With 3 bases removed from V and 1 base from J, the gap between germline ends came to 12 bases. The CDR3: CASSHPDRRNTEAFF. CDR3 coding DNA: TGCGCCAGCAGCCACCCCGACAGGCGGAACACTGAAGCTTTCTTT.